Detailed here is one T cell receptor beta chain. There is no known antigen for this receptor. Base qualities were left out, and no much larger clone turns up one base away. V is cut back by 8 bases and J by 3 bases, with 20 bases in the junction unmatched. From its cysteine to its phenylalanine, the CDR3 spans 18 amino acids. Here the CDR3 DNA is all that survives: 54 bases in frame from base 1. CDR1 SGHVS and CDR2 FQNEAQ were looked up in the germline V gene. Whole blood was collected in K2EDTA tubes by collaborating institutions according to the institutions' own protocols. Collaborator samples were shipped for TCRbeta analysis as frozen whole blood, isolated PBMCs, or DNA extracted from either sample type. This record belongs to a study of blood T cell repertoires in COVID-19 (dated by TCRdb to the early 2020s). In terms of the full investigation: Samples covering the acute and convalescent phases of COVID-19 were provided by collaborators in the United States, Italy and Spain. Where available, HLA class I and class II types were obtained from metadata supplied by the sample provider rather than from assay-based typing. The material from the prospective study consisted of cDNA or gDNA derived from T cells, B-cell-depleted T cells, or PBMCs. The repertoires were made available in a free public database intended to serve as a resource for research on the immune response to SARS-CoV-2. The samples were drawn from two sources: the first 160 participants of the ongoing ImmuneRACE study, and about 1,300 subjects contributed by 6 global collaborators. Subjects who had been exposed to COVID-19, were actively infected with it, or had recovered from it provided the deeply sampled blood TCRbeta repertoires that made up the dataset. Sample metadata almost always included a de-identified subject ID, COVID-19 status, age in years and sex.

TCRbeta CDR3 regions were amplified from genomic DNA using the immunoSEQ Assay, a bias-controlled multiplex PCR. From the authors' description of their analysis: Nucleated cell counts per sample were estimated from amplification of reference gene primers within the assay. Sequence reads were collapsed and filtered to measure the absolute abundance of every unique TCRbeta CDR3 rearrangement. For each sample, productive Simpson clonality was calculated as the square root of Simpson's diversity index over productive rearrangements. Imported from immuneACCESS, the table was reduced by TCRdb to in-frame sequences with V and J called. These copies leave out some clones; in studies compared against another copy, an unresolved V gene accounts for under half, and the cause of the remainder is not known. That table supplies the V and J calls and clone size; D and trimming were determined from the DNA. The sample includes 400,000 to 500,000 clones, with roughly 85% observed a single time. 1.4% to 1.5% of the sample rests with the top ten.

Paper-wide results and their limitations: How much clinical and demographic metadata was included differed by source and by participant, and the metadata was provided uncurated.

Sequences were obtained from peripheral blood. The chain was built from TRBV7-8 and TRBJ2-5; the central 8 bases match TRBD2. This receptor was taken from a woman aged 25 to 39 with active or convalescent COVID-19. The nucleotide sequence reads TGTGCCAGCCAAAAACTCTCCGGCGGGGTAGCGGGGAAAGAGACCCAGTACTTC. This is translated as CASQKLSGGVAGKETQYF.